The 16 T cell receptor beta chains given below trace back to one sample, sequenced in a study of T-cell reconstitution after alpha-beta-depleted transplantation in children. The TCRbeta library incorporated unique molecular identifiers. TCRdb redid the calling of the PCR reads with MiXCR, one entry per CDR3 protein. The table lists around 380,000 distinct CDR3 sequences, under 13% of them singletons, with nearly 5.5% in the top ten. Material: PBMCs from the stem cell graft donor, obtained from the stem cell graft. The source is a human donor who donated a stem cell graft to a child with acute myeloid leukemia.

The CDR3 is CASSRGGSGELFF. CDR3 coding DNA: TGTGCCAGCAGCAGAGGGGGATCCGGGGAGCTGTTTTTT. This chain links TRBV7-9 with TRBJ2-2; maybe TRBD1 (6 bases). With 5 bases removed from V and 6 bases from J, the gap between germline ends came to 10 bases. CDR1 is SEHNR and CDR2 is FQNEAQ in the germline V gene (reference sequence). The CDR3 consists of 13 residues.

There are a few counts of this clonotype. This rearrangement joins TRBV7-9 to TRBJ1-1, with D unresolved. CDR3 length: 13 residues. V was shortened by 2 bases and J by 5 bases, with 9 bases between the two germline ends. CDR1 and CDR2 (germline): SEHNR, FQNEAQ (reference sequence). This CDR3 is CASSLPTDTEAFF. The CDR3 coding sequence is TGTGCCAGCAGCTTACCGACTGATACTGAAGCTTTCTTT.

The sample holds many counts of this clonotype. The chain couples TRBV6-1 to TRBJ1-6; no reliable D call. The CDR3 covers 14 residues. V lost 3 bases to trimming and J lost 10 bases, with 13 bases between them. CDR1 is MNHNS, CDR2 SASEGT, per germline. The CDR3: CASSDGGLGSPLHF. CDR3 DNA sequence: TGTGCCAGCAGTGATGGAGGGTTAGGGTCACCCCTCCACTTT.

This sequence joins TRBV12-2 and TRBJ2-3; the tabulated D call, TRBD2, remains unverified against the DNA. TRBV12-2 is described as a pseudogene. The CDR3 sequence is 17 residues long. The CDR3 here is CASRHRKIAGLTDTQYF. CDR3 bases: TGTGCAAGTCGCCATAGGAAAATAGCGGGACTAACAGATACGCAGTATTTT.

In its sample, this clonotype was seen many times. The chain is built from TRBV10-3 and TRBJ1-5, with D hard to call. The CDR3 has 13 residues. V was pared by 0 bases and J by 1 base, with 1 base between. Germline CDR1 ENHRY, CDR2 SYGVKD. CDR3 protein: CAISESSNQPQHF. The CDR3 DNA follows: TGTGCCATCAGTGAGTCGAGCAATCAGCCCCAGCATTTT.

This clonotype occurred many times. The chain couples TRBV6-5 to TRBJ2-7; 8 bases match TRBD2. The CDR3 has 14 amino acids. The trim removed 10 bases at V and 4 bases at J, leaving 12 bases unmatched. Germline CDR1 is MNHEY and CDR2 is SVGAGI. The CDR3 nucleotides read TGTGCCACTTCAACTAGCGGATTTCGTTACGAGCAGTACTTC. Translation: CATSTSGFRYEQYF.

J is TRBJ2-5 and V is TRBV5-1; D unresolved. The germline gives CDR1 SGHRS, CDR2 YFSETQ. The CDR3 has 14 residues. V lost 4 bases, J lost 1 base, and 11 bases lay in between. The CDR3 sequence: CASSPFAPQETQYF. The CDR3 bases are TGCGCCAGCAGCCCCTTCGCGCCCCAAGAGACCCAGTACTTC.

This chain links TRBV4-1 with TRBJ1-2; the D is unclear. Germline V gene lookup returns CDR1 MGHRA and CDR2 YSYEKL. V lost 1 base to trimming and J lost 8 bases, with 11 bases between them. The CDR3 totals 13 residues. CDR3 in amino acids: CASSQGMRTGYTF. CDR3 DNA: TGCGCCAGCAGCCAAGGGATGCGGACCGGCTACACCTTC.

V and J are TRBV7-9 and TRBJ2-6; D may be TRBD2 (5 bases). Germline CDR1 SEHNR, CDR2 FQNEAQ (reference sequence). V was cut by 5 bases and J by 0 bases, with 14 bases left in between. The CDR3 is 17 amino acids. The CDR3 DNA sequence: TGTGCCAGCAGCCAGTCCAGCGGACTCTCTGGGGCCAACGTCCTGACTTTC. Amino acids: CASSQSSGLSGANVLTF. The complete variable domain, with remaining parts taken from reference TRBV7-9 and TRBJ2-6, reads DTGVSQNPRHKITKRGQNVTFRCDPISEHNRLYWYRQTLGQGPEFLTYFQNEAQLEKSRLLSDRFSAERPKGSFSTLEIQRTEQGDSAMYLCASSQSSGLSGANVLTFGAGSRLTVL.

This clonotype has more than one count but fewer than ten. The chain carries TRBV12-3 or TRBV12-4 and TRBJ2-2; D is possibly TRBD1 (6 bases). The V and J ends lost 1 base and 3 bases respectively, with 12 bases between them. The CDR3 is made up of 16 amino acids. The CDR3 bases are TGTGCCAGCAGTTTAGAGGTGGGGGCGGACACCGGGGAGCTGTTTTTT. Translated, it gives CASSLEVGADTGELFF.

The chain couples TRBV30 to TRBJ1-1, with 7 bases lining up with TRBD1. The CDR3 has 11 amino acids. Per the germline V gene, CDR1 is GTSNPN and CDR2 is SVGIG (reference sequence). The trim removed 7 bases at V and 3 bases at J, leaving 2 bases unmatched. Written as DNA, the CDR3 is TGTGCCTCGCAGGGGGACACTGAAGCTTTCTTT. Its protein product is CASQGDTEAFF.

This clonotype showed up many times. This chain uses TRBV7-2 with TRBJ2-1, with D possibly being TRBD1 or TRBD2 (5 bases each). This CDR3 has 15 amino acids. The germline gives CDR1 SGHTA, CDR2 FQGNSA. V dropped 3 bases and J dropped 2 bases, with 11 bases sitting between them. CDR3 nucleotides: TGTGCCAGCAGCTTGAGGGACGGGACCTACAATGAGCAGTTCTTC. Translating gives CASSLRDGTYNEQFF.

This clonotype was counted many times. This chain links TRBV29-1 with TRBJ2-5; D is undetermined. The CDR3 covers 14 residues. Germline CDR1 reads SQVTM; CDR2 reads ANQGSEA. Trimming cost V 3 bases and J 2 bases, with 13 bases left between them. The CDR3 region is CSVERQAFQETQYF. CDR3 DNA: TGCAGCGTTGAGAGGCAGGCCTTTCAAGAGACCCAGTACTTC.

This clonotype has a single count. The CDR3 region is CSARRTGAEAFF. The CDR3, as DNA: TGCAGTGCTAGACGGACAGGGGCTGAAGCTTTCTTT. The rearrangement joins TRBV20-1 to TRBJ1-1; TRBD1 matches at 9 bases. V shed 2 bases, J shed 6 bases, and the junction held 1 base outside the gene matches. From germline, CDR1 is DFQATT and CDR2 SNEGSKA (reference sequence). This CDR3 has 12 amino acids.

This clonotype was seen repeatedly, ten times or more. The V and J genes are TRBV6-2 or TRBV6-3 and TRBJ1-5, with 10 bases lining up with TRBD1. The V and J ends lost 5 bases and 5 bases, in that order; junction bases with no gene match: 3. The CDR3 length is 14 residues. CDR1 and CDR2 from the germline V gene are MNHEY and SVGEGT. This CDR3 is CASSRQGADQPQHF. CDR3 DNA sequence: TGTGCCAGCAGTAGACAGGGGGCTGATCAGCCCCAGCATTTT.

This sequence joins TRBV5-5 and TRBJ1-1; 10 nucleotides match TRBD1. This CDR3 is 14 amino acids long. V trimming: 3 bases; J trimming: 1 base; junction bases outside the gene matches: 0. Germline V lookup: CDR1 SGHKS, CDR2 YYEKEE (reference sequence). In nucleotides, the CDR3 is TGTGCCAGCAGCTGGGACAGGGGGAACACTGAAGCTTTCTTT. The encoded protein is CASSWDRGNTEAFF.